This is a list of T cell receptor beta chains from one sample in a study of lymphopenia after photon versus proton radiotherapy. Profiling relied on immunoSEQ multiplex PCR, and the TCRdb table lists in-frame clones only, not all of them. Of approximately 53,000 clones in the sample, 92% are singletons; the top ten hold under 20%. Material: peripheral blood, obtained from a patient treated with photon-based radiotherapy. These receptors were obtained from a woman aged 40 to 50 with cholangiocarcinoma. CDR3s include the opening cysteine and the closing phenylalanine or tryptophan. D genes are given only for firm matches. Not all rows give a size; the values are once, few, many and, for expanded clones, a class.

d_call	v_call	j_call	clone_size	cdr3_nt	cdr3_aa
TRBD1	TRBV28	TRBJ1-4	NA	TGTGCCAGTAACCGGGACAGGGCTAGTGAAAAACTGTTTTTT	CASNRDRASEKLFF
NA	TRBV7-2	TRBJ2-1	NA	TGTGCCAGCAGCGCGTGGGTGCCCCAAGTAAATAGTGAGCAGTTCTTC	CASSAWVPQVNSEQFF
NA	TRBV11-2	TRBJ2-1	once	TGTGCCAGCAGCGCATTAGTGTTCGCCGGGACCATGCGTGCGTTCTTC	CASSALVFAGTMRAFF
NA	TRBV19	TRBJ1-5	NA	TGTGCCAGTAGTGTGGGGAGGGGAACCTATAGCAATCAGCCCCAGCATTTT	CASSVGRGTYSNQPQHF
NA	TRBV6-4	TRBJ1-2	NA	TGTGCCAGCAAGATGGAGCCAGGGCCCTATGGCTACACCTTC	CASKMEPGPYGYTF
TRBD1	TRBV29-1	TRBJ2-5	NA	TGCAGCGTTGCCTCCGGGACAGGGTCCGAGACCCAGTACTTC	CSVASGTGSETQYF
NA	TRBV6-6	TRBJ1-1	NA	TGTGCCAGCAGTTACTCGAGGGGGGATGGTTCTGAAGCTTTCTTT	CASSYSRGDGSEAFF
TRBD2	TRBV7-3	TRBJ2-3	NA	TGTGCCAGCAGCTCGCGGACTAGCCCAGATACGCAGTATTTT	CASSSRTSPDTQYF
TRBD1	TRBV18	TRBJ2-7	NA	TGTGCCAGCTCACCAGGACAGGGGTCACGTCAAGACGAGCAGTACTTC	CASSPGQGSRQDEQYF
TRBD1	TRBV27	TRBJ1-1	NA	TGTGCCAGCAGTTTATCCCGGACAGGGAAAGCTTTCTTT	CASSLSRTGKAFF
TRBD2	TRBV9	TRBJ2-7	NA	TGTGCCAGCAGCCCCGGAGGGGAGGGCGAGCAGTACTTC	CASSPGGEGEQYF
NA	TRBV7-8	TRBJ1-3	NA	TGTGCCAGCAGCAAACAGGCGCCCCCTGGAAACACCATATATTTT	CASSKQAPPGNTIYF
NA	TRBV19	TRBJ1-2	NA	TGTGCCGGCCGTTCTTTCTATGGCTACACCTTC	CAGRSFYGYTF
NA	TRBV30	TRBJ1-2	NA	TGTGCCTGGACAGGTTCAGGGCTCGGCTACACCTTC	CAWTGSGLGYTF
TRBD1	TRBV29-1	TRBJ1-1	NA	TGCAGCGTCATTGACAGGGGGAACACTGAAGCTTTCTTT	CSVIDRGNTEAFF
NA	TRBV29-1	TRBJ1-2	NA	TGCAGCGTTGGGGCCTACACCCTCGGCTACACCTTC	CSVGAYTLGYTF
NA	TRBV7-2	TRBJ2-1	once	TGTGCCAGCAGCCCGGGACTTAGCTCCTACAATGAGCAGTTCTTC	CASSPGLSSYNEQFF
TRBD1	TRBV19	TRBJ1-2	NA	TGTGCCAGTAGGACTCCGGGACAGGGGAACTATGGCTACACCTTC	CASRTPGQGNYGYTF
TRBD1	TRBV7-9	TRBJ1-2	NA	TGTGCCAGCAGCTTAGAGGGGGCCGGGGAGATAAACTATGGCTACACCTTC	CASSLEGAGEINYGYTF
NA	TRBV5-5	TRBJ2-2	NA	TGTGCCAGCAGCCCTGGGGTCAGTCGGCGAAGGTTCGGGGAGCTGTTTTTT	CASSPGVSRRRFGELFF
NA	TRBV5-1	TRBJ2-2	NA	TGCGCCAGCAGCTTGGCCGCGACGACGAACACCGGGGAGCTGTTTTTT	CASSLAATTNTGELFF
NA	TRBV6-6	TRBJ1-1	NA	TGTGCCAGCAGTTACGGTAGTGAAGCTTTCTTT	CASSYGSEAFF
NA	TRBV19	TRBJ1-1	NA	TGTGCCAGTAGTATAGCTCGGGCAGGGGAGACTGAAGCTTTCTTT	CASSIARAGETEAFF
NA	TRBV15	TRBJ2-6	NA	TGTGCCACCAGCAGAGATGCGGTCTCTGGGGCCAACGTCCTGACTTTC	CATSRDAVSGANVLTF
NA	TRBV30	TRBJ1-3	NA	TGTGCCTGGAGTGAAGGACAGTATGGAAACACCATATATTTT	CAWSEGQYGNTIYF
TRBD1	TRBV28	TRBJ1-1	NA	TGTGCCAGCAGTTTCTCAGGGGGCCGATGGACTGAAGCTTTCTTT	CASSFSGGRWTEAFF
NA	TRBV28	TRBJ2-7	NA	TGTGCCAGCGGGGGCTATTACGAGCAGTACTTC	CASGGYYEQYF
TRBD2	TRBV5-1	TRBJ2-3	NA	TGCGCCAGCACCCCTAGCGGGACCGTCACAGATACGCAGTATTTT	CASTPSGTVTDTQYF
NA	TRBV5-1	TRBJ1-2	NA	TGCGCCAGCAGGCCGGGGGGCGGAGGAGGCTATGGCTACACCTTC	CASRPGGGGGYGYTF
NA	TRBV7-9	TRBJ1-6	NA	TGTGCCAGCAGCTTAAGGTCTGGAGTATCCTATAATTCACCCCTCCACTTT	CASSLRSGVSYNSPLHF
NA	TRBV29-1	TRBJ1-1	NA	TGCAGCGTTGATAGGGCGGGGTTTGAAGCTTTCTTT	CSVDRAGFEAFF
NA	TRBV7-9	TRBJ2-3	NA	TGTGCCAGCAGCGACGGACTCGGAAGACCTTTTACAGATACGCAGTATTTT	CASSDGLGRPFTDTQYF
TRBD1	TRBV28	TRBJ1-1	NA	TGTGCCAGCAGTTTGGGGGGAGGACAGGGCATGAACACTGAAGCTTTCTTT	CASSLGGGQGMNTEAFF
NA	TRBV4-2	TRBJ2-7	NA	TGTGCCAGCAGCCTCCAACTGGAAACCTCCTACGAGCAGTACTTC	CASSLQLETSYEQYF
NA	TRBV19	TRBJ2-1	NA	TGTGCCAGTAGTATGACTATTACCACCAATGAGCAGTTCTTC	CASSMTITTNEQFF
TRBD1	TRBV7-8	TRBJ2-1	NA	TGTGCCAGCAGCTTAGATTCCCAGGGGGCTGGTGAGCAGTTCTTC	CASSLDSQGAGEQFF
NA	TRBV25-1	TRBJ2-6	NA	TGTGCCAGTTCTGGGGCCAACGTCCTGACTTTC	CASSGANVLTF
NA	TRBV19	TRBJ1-1	NA	TGTGCCAGTAGTATGGCCTTCCCGGGTAGAGACACTGAAGCTTTCTTT	CASSMAFPGRDTEAFF
TRBD2	TRBV19	TRBJ2-7	NA	TGTGCCAGTAGTATGGGTAGCGGGAGGCCCGAATCCTACGAGCAGTACTTC	CASSMGSGRPESYEQYF
NA	TRBV5-6	TRBJ1-1	NA	TGTGCCAGCAGCACGCTACACCGCAGGACCTCTGAAGCTTTCTTT	CASSTLHRRTSEAFF
NA	TRBV5-6	TRBJ2-2	NA	TGTGCCGCCTCGGTCGGGGGGCGCACCGGGGAGCTGTTTTTT	CAASVGGRTGELFF